The 7 T cell receptor beta chains given below trace back to one sample, sequenced in a study of cytomegalovirus exposure and HLA in healthy donors. A multiplex PCR was run with 60 Vbeta primers and 13 Jbeta primers. Sequencing used immunoSEQ multiplex PCR; TCRdb keeps in-frame clones, though not all of them. The top ten hold around 1.9% of the sample, which has approximately 140,000 clones, roughly 72% seen once. The material sequenced was PBMCs. The receptors were sampled from a woman aged 50 to 60 in good health and CMV-seronegative.

The V gene is TRBV5-4, the J gene TRBJ1-1, with D possibly being TRBD1 (5 bases). The CDR3 totals 14 residues. The germline gives CDR1 SGHNT, CDR2 YYREEE (reference sequence). Trimming removed 2 bases from V and 1 base from J, with 9 bases in between. The CDR3 here is CASSLTGPNTEAFF. CDR3 nucleotide sequence: TGTGCCAGCAGCTTAACAGGCCCGAACACTGAAGCTTTCTTT.

The chain combines TRBV27 with TRBJ2-2, with 11 positions matching TRBD2. V trimming: 5 bases; J trimming: 4 bases; junction bases outside the gene matches: 9. From germline, CDR1 is MNHEY and CDR2 SMNVEV (reference sequence). The CDR3 runs to 17 residues. The DNA of the CDR3 is TGTGCCAGCAGTCAGTCGATAGCGGGAGGGTCCACCGGGGAGCTGTTTTTT. Translating it yields CASSQSIAGGSTGELFF.

The gene calls are TRBV28 and TRBJ2-1; possible D gene TRBD1, 6 bases. CDR3 length: 16 amino acids. Trimming left V 2 bases short and J 2 bases short, with 13 bases between. The germline V gene has CDR1 MDHEN and CDR2 SYDVKM. The CDR3 nucleotides read TGTGCCAGCAGTTTAAGGGGGACGCAGGCCTACAATGAGCAGTTCTTC. Protein sequence: CASSLRGTQAYNEQFF.

The chain uses TRBV7-8 and TRBJ2-3; D is unclear. With 1 base removed from V and 3 bases from J, the gap between germline ends came to 17 bases. The CDR3 sequence is 17 residues long. Germline V CDR1 and CDR2: SGHVS, FQNEAQ. The CDR3, as DNA: TGTGCCAGCAGCTTAGACGTTAACCCTTCAGGAACAGATACGCAGTATTTT. Translated, it gives CASSLDVNPSGTDTQYF.

This chain links TRBV14 with TRBJ1-1; 7 bases match TRBD1. CDR1 is SGHDN and CDR2 is FVKESK in the germline V gene. J gave up 4 bases and V 5 bases, and 7 bases lay outside the gene matches. The CDR3 loop spans 14 amino acids. The CDR3 protein is CASSYYRGTTEAFF. CDR3 nucleotides: TGTGCCAGCAGCTACTACAGGGGCACCACTGAAGCTTTCTTT.

The chain uses TRBV7-2 and TRBJ1-5; D unresolved. With 2 bases removed from V and 4 bases from J, the gap between germline ends came to 9 bases. Germline loops: CDR1 SGHTA, CDR2 FQGNSA. The CDR3 sequence is 14 residues long. CDR3 in DNA: TGTGCCAGCAGCTTAAGTACTAGGAATCAGCCCCAGCATTTT. Amino acids: CASSLSTRNQPQHF.

This clone was detected only a few times. The chain combines TRBV5-1 with TRBJ2-3, with D possibly being TRBD2 (6 bases). Deletions cut 0 bases from V and 6 bases from J, with 17 bases between. The CDR3 length is 16 residues. In germline, CDR1 is SGHRS, CDR2 YFSETQ. The CDR3 DNA reads as TGCGCCAGCAGCTTGGAAACCAGGAGGGTTGCGGATACGCAGTATTTT. Translated, it gives CASSLETRRVADTQYF.